Listed below are T cell receptor beta chains from one sample, sequenced in a study of T cell responses to AZD1222 COVID-19 vaccine. Some clones are missing from TCRdb's copy, which holds only in-frame ones; the method was immunoSEQ multiplex PCR. The data show around 180,000 clones, roughly 92% seen once. The material was peripheral blood, obtained 28 days after the second AZD1222 dose. The receptor set was obtained from an adult who received the AZD1222 COVID-19 vaccine. Each CDR3 is given with its conserved first and last residue. The D gene is left open where the match is weak. Size is stated for part of the rows, as once, few or many counts, or as a class when the clone is expanded.

d_call	v_call	clone_size	j_call	cdr3_nt	cdr3_aa
-	TRBV6-5	few	TRBJ1-5	TGTGCCAGCAGTTACTCGGGGGGAGCCAATCAGCCCCAGCATTTT	CASSYSGGANQPQHF
-	TRBV20-1	-	TRBJ1-5	TGCAGTGCTAGTGGACAGTTTAATCAGCCCCAGCATTTT	CSASGQFNQPQHF
-	TRBV6-5	-	TRBJ1-3	TGTGCCAGCGGGTCCCAGGGGACGGCAAACACCATATATTTT	CASGSQGTANTIYF
-	TRBV6-2/TRBV6-3	-	TRBJ1-5	TGTGCCAGCAGTCCGGCAGGGAGAAACCCTTATGGGGGCAATCAGCCCCAGCATTTT	CASSPAGRNPYGGNQPQHF
-	TRBV24-1	-	TRBJ1-1	TGTGCCACCAGTGAGAGTCTCCCCAGGGCCCCAGGCACTGAAGCTTTCTTT	CATSESLPRAPGTEAFF
TRBD2	TRBV9	-	TRBJ2-1	TGTGCCAGCAGCGTAGCTGGAAGCGGGAGCATTGCGGGGCTTGAGCAGTTCTTC	CASSVAGSGSIAGLEQFF
-	TRBV19	few	TRBJ2-7	TGTGCCAGTAGTATGTTAGGCAGTAACTCCTACGAGCAGTACTTC	CASSMLGSNSYEQYF
TRBD2	TRBV7-2	-	TRBJ2-3	TGTGCCAGCAGCTCACCGATTTTGACTAGCCGCGGCACAGATACGCAGTATTTT	CASSSPILTSRGTDTQYF
-	TRBV11-2	-	TRBJ1-6	TGTGCCAGCAGCCCTGTTCTCGGGGGCATGAATTCACCCCTCCACTTT	CASSPVLGGMNSPLHF
-	TRBV7-3	-	TRBJ2-3	TGTGCCAGCAGCTTATTGGGGGGTGCAACAGATACGCAGTATTTT	CASSLLGGATDTQYF